This T cell receptor beta chain was observed in a study of Ad26.COV2.S vaccination and SARS-CoV-2 variants. Study in general: Within the COV1001 Ad26.COV2.S trial arm, the donor was enrolled. By the intramuscular route, Ad26.COV2.S was given once, or twice 56 days apart. General study findings and limits: While placebo recipients had lower spike-specific TCR breadth, vaccine recipients had more.

Treatment denoted: around 19 received Ad26.COV2.S at low or high dose, single or two shots; about 5 received placebo; per-sample allocation not given. Specimen acquisition occurred on day 63 following the initial vaccine or placebo injection. Sequencing used immunoSEQ multiplex PCR; TCRdb keeps in-frame clones, though not all of them. Of about 680,000 clones in the sample, about 90% were seen once. Of note for this clone: Its target is not known.

The TCR comes from a person aged 18-65 years who received the Ad26.COV2.S COVID-19 vaccine or a placebo. The sequenced sample was peripheral blood, obtained in a trial of Ad26.COV2.S vaccine versus placebo.

The CDR3 DNA follows: TGTGCCAGTAGTGTCACCGGGACAGATTCGAATTCACCCCTCCACTTT. It specifies CASSVTGTDSNSPLHF. The chain recombines TRBV19 with TRBJ1-6; TRBD1 matches at 7 bases. The V gene end was trimmed by 5 bases and the J gene end by 7 bases; junction bases not matched to a gene: 11. Germline CDR1 and CDR2: LNHDA and SQIVND (reference sequence). The CDR3 has 16 amino acids.